Shown below are 14 T cell receptor beta chains from a single sample sequenced in a study of technical replicates of blood from a handful of donors. The method was immunoSEQ multiplex PCR; TCRdb's version includes in-frame clones alone and lacks a portion of them. This repertoire shows approximately 84,000 clones, roughly 98% found once; its top ten account for roughly 0.15%. Sequencing input: T cells isolated from PBMCs. These TCRs come from a human donor in good health.

The chain is built from TRBV4-2 and TRBJ2-1, with D possibly TRBD2 on 7 matching bases. The germline V and J ends were trimmed by 5 bases and 0 bases, with 17 bases remaining between them. This CDR3 contains 17 residues. Per the germline V gene, CDR1 is LGHNA and CDR2 is YNFKEQ. The CDR3 sequence is CASSTLGGRGSYNEQFF. The CDR3 nucleotides are TGTGCCAGCAGCACCCTCGGGGGGCGGGGCTCCTACAATGAGCAGTTCTTC.

This chain uses TRBV6-5 with TRBJ2-1; unclear D gene. Germline V CDR1 and CDR2: MNHEY, SVGAGI. This CDR3 region has 15 residues. Trimming left V 7 bases short and J 6 bases short, with 19 bases between. The DNA of the CDR3 is TGTGCCAGCACTCCCGCAGGCCCCGGCCCCAATGAGCAGTTCTTC. Residues: CASTPAGPGPNEQFF.

The V call is TRBV6-5, the J call TRBJ2-7, with D tentatively TRBD2 (6 bases). There are 12 residues in the CDR3. Germline V gene lookup returns CDR1 MNHEY and CDR2 SVGAGI. Trimming removed 7 bases from V and 3 bases from J, with 10 bases in between. The CDR3 loop is CASKGGDYEQYF. The CDR3, as DNA: TGTGCCAGCAAGGGCGGGGACTACGAGCAGTACTTC.

This clone showed up just a few times. This chain links TRBV19 with TRBJ2-7, with a possible D match to TRBD1 (7 bases). Deletions cut 6 bases from V and 3 bases from J, with 15 bases between. Germline CDR1 LNHDA, CDR2 SQIVND (reference sequence). There are 14 residues in the CDR3. CDR3 sequence (DNA): TGTGCCAGTAGAATGCGGGACAGAGGCTACGAGCAGTACTTC. This codes for CASRMRDRGYEQYF.

This clone was seen only once. This chain uses TRBV10-3 with TRBJ1-2; possibly TRBD1 for D (6 bases). This CDR3 region has 13 residues. The germline V gene encodes CDR1 ENHRY and CDR2 SYGVKD. V lost 2 bases and J lost 2, with 6 bases in between. CDR3 residues: CAISEQGNYGYTF. CDR3 coding DNA: TGTGCCATCAGTGAGCAGGGGAACTATGGCTACACCTTC.

The chain joins TRBV4-2 to TRBJ2-5, with TRBD2 identical over 10 bases. With 4 bases clipped from V and 1 base from J, the junction kept 12 bases outside the gene matches. This CDR3 is built from 18 residues. From germline, CDR1 is LGHNA and CDR2 YNFKEQ. The CDR3 coding sequence is TGTGCCAGCAGCCCGGGACTAGCGACCGGAATATCCCAAGAGACCCAGTACTTC. Translating it yields CASSPGLATGISQETQYF.

The CDR3 coding sequence is TGTGCCAGCAGTTATAGGGGATACGGCTACGAGCAGTACTTC. It codes for CASSYRGYGYEQYF. The V and J genes are TRBV6-6 and TRBJ2-7; a possible D gene is TRBD1 (5 bases). CDR3 size: 14 residues. Germline loops: CDR1 MNHNY, CDR2 SVGAGI (reference sequence). Between the trimmed V and J ends, which lost 3 bases and 3 bases, there was a span of 12 bases.

This chain joins TRBV27 and TRBJ2-7, with D possibly being TRBD1 (5 bases). V lost 3 bases and J lost 3, with 9 bases in between. There are 13 residues in the CDR3. CDR1 is MNHEY and CDR2 is SMNVEV in the germline V gene (reference sequence). CDR3 DNA: TGTGCCAGCAGTTTGGGGCCCAACTACGAGCAGTACTTC. It encodes CASSLGPNYEQYF.

This chain links TRBV2 with TRBJ2-2; D is perhaps TRBD2 (5 bases). Germline V gives CDR1 SNHLY, CDR2 FYNNEI. V was cut by 5 bases and J by 4 bases, with 14 bases left in between. There are 15 residues in the CDR3. The chain's CDR3 is CASSSARRSTGELFF. CDR3 DNA: TGTGCCAGCAGTTCAGCGAGGAGGTCCACCGGGGAGCTGTTTTTT.

The chain recombines TRBV11-3 with TRBJ1-4; D is ambiguous. Germline V gene sequence: CDR1 SGHNT, CDR2 YENEEA. Trimming took off 2 bases at V and 6 bases at J, with 13 bases between the two ends. This CDR3 is 15 amino acids long. The CDR3 loop reads CASSLFRAEDEKLFF. The CDR3 region has the DNA TGTGCCAGCAGCTTATTTCGCGCGGAGGATGAAAAACTGTTTTTT.

The V gene is TRBV28, the J gene TRBJ1-2, with 9 nucleotides matching TRBD1. The J segment lost 5 bases and the V segment lost 6 bases, leaving 7 bases of the junction unmatched. The CDR3 runs 14 residues. The germline V gene has CDR1 MDHEN and CDR2 SYDVKM. The CDR3 reads CASRGQGFSYGYTF. CDR3 nucleotides: TGTGCCAGCAGGGGACAGGGCTTCAGTTATGGCTACACCTTC.

This clone was seen only once. This sequence joins TRBV4-1 and TRBJ2-1; possibly TRBD2 for D (6 bases). Trimming took 2 bases from V and 8 from J, leaving 13 bases between them. This CDR3 spans 14 amino acids. The germline V gene has CDR1 MGHRA and CDR2 YSYEKL. In nucleotides, the CDR3 is TGCGCCAGCAGCCAACCCAGGGAGGTTGATGAGCAGTTCTTC. Amino acids: CASSQPREVDEQFF.

The J gene is TRBJ2-5, the V gene TRBV10-3; the match to TRBD1 covers 7 bases. Germline CDR1 reads ENHRY; CDR2 reads SYGVKD. The CDR3 is made up of 15 amino acids. Unmatched junction bases numbered 5, after V lost 0 bases and J lost 4 bases. The CDR3 DNA is TGTGCCATCAGTGAGTCGAGGGGGCGAGGAGAGACCCAGTACTTC. This gives the protein CAISESRGRGETQYF.

The chain has TRBV6-1 and TRBJ1-2, with D hard to call. Between the trimmed V and J ends, which lost 4 bases and 4 bases, there was a span of 19 bases. The CDR3 length is 16 residues. CDR1 and CDR2 from the germline V gene are MNHNS and SASEGT. The CDR3 loop is CASSGGMGVLGYGYTF. CDR3 in DNA: TGTGCCAGCAGTGGAGGTATGGGTGTCCTCGGCTATGGCTACACCTTC.